Listed below are T cell receptor beta chains from one sample, sequenced in a study of cytomegalovirus exposure and HLA in healthy donors. Sequenced by immunoSEQ multiplex PCR; TCRdb stores in-frame clones only, minus some. The sample lists 120,000 or so clones; 80% were seen once. The sequenced sample was PBMCs. The receptors shown here come from a man in his thirties or forties in good health and CMV-seronegative. The CDR3 runs from the conserved cysteine through the conserved F or W. D genes are given only for firm matches. A row's size may be missing; if present it is once, few, many or a size class.

size: NA; D: TRBD2; V: TRBV2; J: TRBJ2-7; DNA: TGTGCCAGCACTGGGACTAGCGGGATACACGAGCAGTACTTC; CDR3: CASTGTSGIHEQYF
size: NA; D: NA; V: TRBV7-9; J: TRBJ1-4; DNA: TGTGCCAGCAGCTTCACACAGGGCATGGTTGATAAACTGTTTTTT; CDR3: CASSFTQGMVDKLFF
size: NA; D: NA; V: TRBV7-2; J: TRBJ2-2; DNA: TGTGCCAGCAGCAACGGACAGTACACCGGGGAGCTGTTTTTT; CDR3: CASSNGQYTGELFF
size: NA; D: TRBD2; V: TRBV4-3; J: TRBJ2-7; DNA: TGCGCCAGCAGCCCAACTAGCGGGAGAGTCTACGAGCAGTACTTC; CDR3: CASSPTSGRVYEQYF
size: once; D: TRBD2; V: TRBV7-9; J: TRBJ2-7; DNA: TGTGCCAGCAGCTCCTCCCCTTACGGACTAGCGGCCTACGAGCAGTACTTC; CDR3: CASSSSPYGLAAYEQYF
size: NA; D: NA; V: TRBV7-6; J: TRBJ1-5; DNA: TGTGCCAGCAGCTCGGGGGGCGATCAGCCCCAGCATTTT; CDR3: CASSSGGDQPQHF
size: NA; D: NA; V: TRBV2; J: TRBJ1-2; DNA: TGTGCCAGCAGTGAATGGCAGGGTGCGATCGGCTACACCTTC; CDR3: CASSEWQGAIGYTF
size: once; D: TRBD1; V: TRBV6-5; J: TRBJ1-2; DNA: TGTGCCAGCACCAGACAGGGGATGCAGTATGGCTACACCTTC; CDR3: CASTRQGMQYGYTF
size: few; D: NA; V: TRBV5-1; J: TRBJ2-7; DNA: TGCGCCAGCAGCGAAGCGTACGAGCAGTACTTC; CDR3: CASSEAYEQYF
size: NA; D: TRBD1; V: TRBV5-1; J: TRBJ2-5; DNA: TGCGCCAGCAGCATAGGGACAGGGGGTATCGGGGAGACCCAGTACTTC; CDR3: CASSIGTGGIGETQYF
size: NA; D: NA; V: TRBV5-8; J: TRBJ2-7; DNA: TGTGCCAGCAGCCCCGGAACGGACAGACGATACGAGCAGTACTTC; CDR3: CASSPGTDRRYEQYF
size: NA; D: TRBD1; V: TRBV9; J: TRBJ1-2; DNA: TGTGCCAGCAGCGTAGGGGACAGCCTTAACTATGGCTACACCTTC; CDR3: CASSVGDSLNYGYTF
size: NA; D: NA; V: TRBV27; J: TRBJ1-2; DNA: TGTGCCAGCAGTTTATCCGGACAGAACTATGGCTACACCTTC; CDR3: CASSLSGQNYGYTF
size: few; D: TRBD2; V: TRBV14; J: TRBJ2-7; DNA: TGTGCCAGCAGCAAGTTACCACTAGCGGGAGTCTACGAGCAGTACTTC; CDR3: CASSKLPLAGVYEQYF
size: once; D: NA; V: TRBV25-1; J: TRBJ1-2; DNA: TGTGCCAGCAGTGATGGCGGGCCCCCCCCGGATGGCTACACCTTC; CDR3: CASSDGGPPPDGYTF
size: NA; D: NA; V: TRBV27; J: TRBJ2-7; DNA: TGTGCCAGCAGTTTTAGCGGCAGCGGGTCTTCCTACGAGCAGTACTTC; CDR3: CASSFSGSGSSYEQYF
size: NA; D: NA; V: TRBV5-6; J: TRBJ2-7; DNA: TGTGCCAGCAGCTTGGAGGCCCCCGCGGGCTCCTACGAGCAGTACTTC; CDR3: CASSLEAPAGSYEQYF
size: NA; D: NA; V: TRBV28; J: TRBJ2-7; DNA: TGTGCCAGCAGTCTCCAGCGAGAATCCTACGAGCAGTACTTC; CDR3: CASSLQRESYEQYF
size: few; D: NA; V: TRBV7-8; J: TRBJ1-1; DNA: TGTGCCAGCAGCTTAGTATACCCCACGGGTGATGCGAACACTGAAGCTTTCTTT; CDR3: CASSLVYPTGDANTEAFF
size: once; D: TRBD2; V: TRBV7-8; J: TRBJ2-1; DNA: TGTGCCAGCACCCCCACTAGCGGGAGTTACAATGAGCAGTTCTTC; CDR3: CASTPTSGSYNEQFF
size: few; D: TRBD1; V: TRBV5-6; J: TRBJ2-7; DNA: TGTGCCAGCAGCTTGGAGGGACAGGGGCACTACGAGCAGTACTTC; CDR3: CASSLEGQGHYEQYF
size: NA; D: NA; V: TRBV28; J: TRBJ2-7; DNA: TGTGCCAGCAGCCGTTCTACCTCCTACGAGCAGTACTTC; CDR3: CASSRSTSYEQYF
size: NA; D: TRBD1; V: TRBV2; J: TRBJ1-2; DNA: TGTGCCAGCAGTTATTCCGACAGGGATTATGGCTACACCTTC; CDR3: CASSYSDRDYGYTF
size: NA; D: NA; V: TRBV27; J: TRBJ1-1; DNA: TGTGCCAGCAGTTTAAATTGGGGCCGCACTGAAGCTTTCTTT; CDR3: CASSLNWGRTEAFF
size: NA; D: NA; V: TRBV6-1; J: TRBJ1-2; DNA: TGTGCCAGCTCCACAGCCTCCTATGGCTACACCTTC; CDR3: CASSTASYGYTF
size: NA; D: TRBD2; V: TRBV27; J: TRBJ2-7; DNA: TGTGCCAGCAGTTTATCAGCGGGAGACTCCTACGAGCAGTACTTC; CDR3: CASSLSAGDSYEQYF
size: few; D: TRBD2; V: TRBV5-4; J: TRBJ2-1; DNA: TGTGCCAGCAGCTCCCGCCGACTAGCGGGTCGCAATGAGCAGTTCTTC; CDR3: CASSSRRLAGRNEQFF
size: NA; D: NA; V: TRBV4-1; J: TRBJ2-7; DNA: TGCGCCAGCAGCCCGGCTCCGGGCTCCTACGAGCAGTACTTC; CDR3: CASSPAPGSYEQYF
size: NA; D: TRBD1; V: TRBV10-1; J: TRBJ2-7; DNA: TGCGCCAGCAGTGAGTCAACAGGGGATTTCTACGAGCAGTACTTC; CDR3: CASSESTGDFYEQYF
size: NA; D: TRBD1; V: TRBV29-1; J: TRBJ1-1; DNA: TGCAGCGCCTACGGACAGGGGGCAATTCGCACTGAAGCTTTCTTT; CDR3: CSAYGQGAIRTEAFF
size: NA; D: TRBD2; V: TRBV11-2; J: TRBJ2-3; DNA: TGTGCCAGCAGACCCGCCTCCGGGACTAGCGGGAGCACAGATACGCAGTATTTT; CDR3: CASRPASGTSGSTDTQYF
size: NA; D: NA; V: TRBV7-9; J: TRBJ2-7; DNA: TGTGCCAGCAGCTTCGCCGGGACTGTTGAGCAGTACTTC; CDR3: CASSFAGTVEQYF
size: NA; D: NA; V: TRBV19; J: TRBJ1-2; DNA: TGTGCCAGTAGCCCTCAACTGGGGGGGGGCAGCAACTATGGCTACACCTTC; CDR3: CASSPQLGGGSNYGYTF
size: NA; D: TRBD1; V: TRBV5-6; J: TRBJ1-2; DNA: TGTGCCAGCAGCTGGGACAGGGGGCTAGAGGGCTACACCTTC; CDR3: CASSWDRGLEGYTF
size: NA; D: NA; V: TRBV29-1; J: TRBJ2-7; DNA: TGCAGCGCGCTCCCAGGGCCCGAGCAGTACTTC; CDR3: CSALPGPEQYF
size: NA; D: NA; V: TRBV9; J: TRBJ2-1; DNA: TGTGCCAGCAGCTTACCTAACAGGGACAATGAGCAGTTCTTC; CDR3: CASSLPNRDNEQFF
size: NA; D: TRBD2; V: TRBV30; J: TRBJ2-1; DNA: TGTGCCTGGAGTGATAGCGGGGCCTACAATGAGCAGTTCTTC; CDR3: CAWSDSGAYNEQFF
size: NA; D: NA; V: TRBV15; J: TRBJ1-5; DNA: TGTGCCACCAGCAGAGATCTCCGGGGTTGGCCCCAGCATTTT; CDR3: CATSRDLRGWPQHF
size: NA; D: TRBD1; V: TRBV2; J: TRBJ1-1; DNA: TGTGCCAGCAGGGTTCCCCATGGGACAGCCAAACAATCCGTTTACACTGAAGCTTTCTTT; CDR3: CASRVPHGTAKQSVYTEAFF
size: NA; D: NA; V: TRBV7-8; J: TRBJ2-3; DNA: TGTGCCAGCAGTCTCACAGATACGCAGTATTTT; CDR3: CASSLTDTQYF
size: NA; D: TRBD2; V: TRBV10-2; J: TRBJ2-3; DNA: TGCGCCAGCAGGAGACTAGCGGACACAGATACGCAGTATTTT; CDR3: CASRRLADTDTQYF
size: NA; D: TRBD2; V: TRBV28; J: TRBJ2-3; DNA: TGTGCCAGCAGGAGGGGAGGGACTAGCGGCACAGATACGCAGTATTTT; CDR3: CASRRGGTSGTDTQYF
size: NA; D: NA; V: TRBV28; J: TRBJ1-1; DNA: TGTGCCAGCAGTGATCATTACAGGGTTAGCGAAGCTTTCTTT; CDR3: CASSDHYRVSEAFF
size: NA; D: TRBD2; V: TRBV4-1; J: TRBJ2-7; DNA: TGCGCCAGCAGCCAACCGACTAGCGGGAGGTACGAGCAGTACTTC; CDR3: CASSQPTSGRYEQYF
size: few; D: NA; V: TRBV6-4; J: TRBJ1-1; DNA: TGTGCCAGCAGTAAGGAGGAGAACACTGAAGCTTTCTTT; CDR3: CASSKEENTEAFF
size: NA; D: NA; V: TRBV19; J: TRBJ1-1; DNA: TGTGCCAGTAGCCTTACAGGGCGGGGGACTGAAGCTTTCTTT; CDR3: CASSLTGRGTEAFF
size: NA; D: NA; V: TRBV21-1; J: TRBJ2-7; DNA: TGTGCCAGCAGCCTTCGGCCCGGGACAGGGGGCTACGAGCAGTACTTC; CDR3: CASSLRPGTGGYEQYF
size: NA; D: TRBD1; V: TRBV30; J: TRBJ2-1; DNA: TGTGCCTGGACAGGACAGGGATCCCCGGTAGAGCAGTTCTTC; CDR3: CAWTGQGSPVEQFF
size: NA; D: TRBD2; V: TRBV10-3; J: TRBJ2-1; DNA: TGTGCCACCGGGACTAGCGGGAGAGCATTTAACTCCTACAATGAGCAGTTCTTC; CDR3: CATGTSGRAFNSYNEQFF
size: NA; D: NA; V: TRBV2; J: TRBJ2-2; DNA: TGTGCCAGCAGTGAAGGACTGAACACCGGGGAGCTGTTTTTT; CDR3: CASSEGLNTGELFF
size: few; D: NA; V: TRBV27; J: TRBJ2-7; DNA: TGTGCCAGCAGTTTCGGGGACGGAGGGGAATACGAGCAGTACTTC; CDR3: CASSFGDGGEYEQYF
size: NA; D: TRBD2; V: TRBV5-1; J: TRBJ2-3; DNA: TGCGCCAGCCACGGACTAGCGGGAGGGCCGGAAACAGATACGCAGTATTTT; CDR3: CASHGLAGGPETDTQYF
size: NA; D: TRBD1; V: TRBV18; J: TRBJ2-3; DNA: TGTGCCAGCTCCATGGACAGGGGGCAAGATACGCAGTATTTT; CDR3: CASSMDRGQDTQYF
size: NA; D: NA; V: TRBV9; J: TRBJ1-3; DNA: TGTGCCAGCAGCACCCCACAGGGTATAGGTGGAAACACCATATATTTT; CDR3: CASSTPQGIGGNTIYF
size: NA; D: NA; V: TRBV6-5; J: TRBJ2-3; DNA: TGTGCCAGCACCCAAGGACACCGCACAGATACGCAGTATTTT; CDR3: CASTQGHRTDTQYF
size: NA; D: NA; V: TRBV4-3; J: TRBJ1-5; DNA: TGCGCCAGCAGCCAAGGCATAAGTGGGCAGCCCCAGAATTTT; CDR3: CASSQGISGQPQNF